This T cell receptor beta chain was recovered during a study of T cell responses to AZD1222 COVID-19 vaccine. Study at large: Recipients boosted at about 4 weeks or about 12 weeks are pooled. Study-level results: Among those given AZD1222, only 5 to 7 were seropositive at baseline.

V was pared by 1 base and J by 0 bases, with 10 bases between. The germline gives CDR1 SGHTA, CDR2 FQGNSA. The CDR3 length is 16 residues. About this clone itself: Its matching antigen is unknown.

Clones were read by immunoSEQ multiplex PCR, and TCRdb kept only the in-frame ones, dropping some. The repertoire has approximately 150,000 clones, 89% of them found once; the top ten carry about 4.7%. The sample was peripheral blood, taken on day 0 of AZD1222 vaccination. The sequence came from an adult in good health. The gene calls are TRBV7-2 and TRBJ1-3; D is undetermined. The CDR3 DNA is TGTGCCAGCAGCTTAGAGGCGCGGCTCTCTGGAAACACCATATATTTT. This sequence encodes CASSLEARLSGNTIYF.